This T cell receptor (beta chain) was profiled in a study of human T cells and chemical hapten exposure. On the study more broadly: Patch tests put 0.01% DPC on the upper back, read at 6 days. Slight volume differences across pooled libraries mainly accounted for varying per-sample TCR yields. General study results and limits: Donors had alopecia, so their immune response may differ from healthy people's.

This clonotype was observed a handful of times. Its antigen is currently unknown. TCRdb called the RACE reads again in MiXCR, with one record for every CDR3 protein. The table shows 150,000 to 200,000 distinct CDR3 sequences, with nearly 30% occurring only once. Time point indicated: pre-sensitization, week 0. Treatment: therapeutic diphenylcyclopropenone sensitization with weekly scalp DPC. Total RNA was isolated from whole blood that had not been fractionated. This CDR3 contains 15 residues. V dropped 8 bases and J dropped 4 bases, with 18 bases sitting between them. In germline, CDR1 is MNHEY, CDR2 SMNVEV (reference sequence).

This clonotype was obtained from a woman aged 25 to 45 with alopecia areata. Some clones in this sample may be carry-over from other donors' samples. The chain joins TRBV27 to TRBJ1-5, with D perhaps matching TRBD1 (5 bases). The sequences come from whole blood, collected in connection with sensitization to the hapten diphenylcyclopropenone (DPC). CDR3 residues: CASHPIGQGNQPQHF. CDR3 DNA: TGTGCCAGCCATCCCATTGGGCAGGGAAATCAGCCCCAGCATTTT.